These T cell receptor beta chains were read from a single sample in a study of beta chain features in type 1 diabetes. Data came from immunoSEQ multiplex PCR; TCRdb stores just in-frame clones and leaves some out. The table records about 370,000 clones, about 15% of them present only once. Sequenced: naive CD4+ T cells from blood. Receptor source: a woman in her late teens or twenties in good health. Each CDR3 is given with its conserved first and last residue. Fields, in order: J gene, D gene, clone size, V gene, CDR3 length, CDR3 protein, CDR3 DNA. D genes are given only for firm matches. Expanded clones get a size class; other rows say once, few or many, or leave the size out.

>TRBJ2-3|-|few|TRBV21-1|15
CASSKARDSNCTQYF
TGTGCCAGCAGCAAAGCCCGGGACAGCAATTGCACGCAGTATTTT
>TRBJ2-1|-|-|TRBV21-1|16
CASSMVADSSYNEQFF
TGTGCCAGCAGCATGGTAGCGGATAGCTCCTACAATGAGCAGTTCTTC
>TRBJ2-7|-|few|TRBV7-2|16
CASSLLGGTSSYEQYF
TGTGCCAGCAGCTTATTAGGCGGCACAAGCTCCTACGAGCAGTACTTC
>TRBJ2-3|TRBD2|few|TRBV28|15
CASKSLREAYDTQYF
TGTGCCAGTAAAAGCCTGCGGGAGGCCTACGATACGCAGTATTTT
>TRBJ1-5|-|few|TRBV2|15
CASMKEQGPNQPQHF
TGTGCCAGCATGAAGGAACAGGGACCGAATCAGCCCCAGCATTTT
>TRBJ2-5|-|-|TRBV5-1|15
CASSLTGLTQETQYF
TGCGCCAGCAGCCTAACCGGACTAACCCAAGAGACCCAGTACTTC
>TRBJ2-1|-|few|TRBV11-2|14
CASSRKGVGNEQFF
TGTGCCAGCTCCCGAAAGGGAGTCGGTAATGAGCAGTTCTTC
>TRBJ2-3|-|-|TRBV4-3|12
CASSQDMDTQYF
TGCGCCAGCAGCCAAGATATGGATACGCAGTATTTT
>TRBJ2-4|TRBD1|few|TRBV29-1|15
CSVETDRLAKNIQYF
TGCAGCGTTGAGACGGACAGGCTAGCCAAAAACATTCAGTACTTC
>TRBJ2-1|TRBD2|-|TRBV11-2|17
CASSLSRSSGGNNEQFF
TGTGCCAGCAGCTTATCCCGTTCTAGCGGGGGAAACAATGAGCAGTTCTTC
>TRBJ2-5|TRBD1|few|TRBV19|13
CASSVTGEETQYF
TGTGCCAGTAGTGTGACAGGGGAAGAGACCCAGTACTTC
>TRBJ2-2|-|-|TRBV7-9|15
CASSFGGVGTGELFF
TGTGCCAGCAGCTTTGGTGGTGTTGGCACAGGGGAGCTGTTTTTT
>TRBJ2-1|TRBD2|-|TRBV7-2|14
CASSLGTSVAEQFF
TGTGCCAGCAGCCTTGGGACTAGCGTTGCTGAGCAGTTCTTC
>TRBJ2-7|TRBD2|few|TRBV7-2|15
CASSFSTSGSYEQYF
TGTGCCAGCAGCTTTAGTACTAGCGGTTCCTACGAGCAGTACTTC
>TRBJ2-5|TRBD1|few|TRBV7-8|17
CASSPRAGQGADETQYF
TGTGCCAGCAGCCCCCGGGCGGGACAGGGGGCGGATGAGACCCAGTACTTC
>TRBJ1-2|-|few|TRBV4-1|18
CASSQDRVGHKAGYGYTF
TGCGCCAGCAGCCAAGATCGGGTGGGCCATAAGGCGGGCTATGGCTACACCTTC
>TRBJ2-1|-|-|TRBV5-4|14
CASSLSGTYNEQFF
TGTGCCAGCAGCTTAAGTGGCACCTACAATGAGCAGTTCTTC
>TRBJ2-3|TRBD1|-|TRBV5-4|16
CASSSGQGLRADTQYF
TGTGCCAGCAGCTCGGGACAGGGTCTGAGGGCAGATACGCAGTATTTT
>TRBJ2-7|-|-|TRBV27|15
CASSLMAGQSYEQYF
TGTGCCAGCAGTTTAATGGCGGGGCAGTCCTACGAGCAGTACTTC
>TRBJ2-7|TRBD1|-|TRBV6-5|15
CASSHPLRDSYEQYF
TGTGCCAGCAGTCATCCCCTACGGGACAGCTACGAGCAGTACTTC
>TRBJ2-4|TRBD1|few|TRBV19|14
CASSDRGFGNIQYF
TGTGCCAGTAGTGACAGGGGGTTCGGAAACATTCAGTACTTC
>TRBJ2-7|-|few|TRBV4-1|15
CASSQDRRGSYEQYF
TGCGCCAGCAGCCAAGATCGTCGGGGGTCCTACGAGCAGTACTTC
>TRBJ2-3|-|few|TRBV30|15
CAWSRVGTRPDTQYF
TGTGCCTGGAGTAGGGTAGGGACACGGCCCGATACGCAGTATTTT
>TRBJ1-2|-|-|TRBV7-9|14
CASSLGQANYGYTF
TGTGCCAGCAGCTTGGGGCAAGCTAACTATGGCTACACCTTC
>TRBJ2-7|-|few|TRBV27|15
CASSYGESPRHEQYF
TGTGCCAGCAGTTATGGGGAGAGCCCGCGCCACGAGCAGTACTTC
>TRBJ2-7|-|few|TRBV28|13
CASRENFSYEQYF
TGTGCCAGTCGGGAGAATTTCTCCTACGAGCAGTACTTC
>TRBJ1-2|TRBD1|few|TRBV18|13
CASSGDRNYGYTF
TGTGCCAGCTCAGGGGACAGAAACTATGGCTACACCTTC
>TRBJ2-7|TRBD1|-|TRBV18|12
CASSPTGDEQYF
TGTGCCAGCTCCCCTACAGGGGACGAGCAGTACTTC
>TRBJ2-1|TRBD2|few|TRBV29-1|15
CSVGTPGLATNEQFF
TGCAGCGTCGGTACACCGGGACTAGCTACGAATGAGCAGTTCTTC
>TRBJ2-7|-|few|TRBV6-5|13
CASSYSRQYEQYF
TGTGCCAGCAGTTACTCACGACAGTACGAGCAGTACTTC
>TRBJ2-5|-|few|TRBV4-1|15
CASSQGPGGLETQYF
TGCGCCAGCAGCCAAGGACCAGGGGGGCTTGAGACCCAGTACTTC
>TRBJ1-4|-|-|TRBV7-9|16
CASSQQGSTTNEKLFF
TGTGCCAGCAGCCAACAGGGCAGCACAACTAATGAAAAACTGTTTTTT
>TRBJ2-1|TRBD2|few|TRBV7-9|14
CASTRLADDNEQFF
TGTGCCAGCACCCGACTAGCGGATGACAATGAGCAGTTCTTC
>TRBJ2-1|TRBD2|few|TRBV5-1|15
CASSFTSGSYNEQFF
TGCGCCAGCAGCTTTACTAGCGGGAGCTACAATGAGCAGTTCTTC
>TRBJ2-5|TRBD2|-|TRBV30|15
CAWRLGLAGGETQYF
TGTGCCTGGAGACTGGGACTAGCGGGGGGGGAGACCCAGTACTTC
>TRBJ1-5|TRBD1|-|TRBV15|13
CATRGQGNQPQHF
TGTGCCACCCGTGGACAGGGCAATCAGCCCCAGCATTTT
>TRBJ2-1|TRBD2|-|TRBV18|16
CASSPPSGGSYNEQFF
TGTGCCAGCTCACCCCCCAGCGGGGGGTCCTACAATGAGCAGTTCTTC
>TRBJ2-1|TRBD2|-|TRBV5-6|18
CASSRKPSGREYYNEQFF
TGTGCCAGCAGCCGAAAACCTAGCGGGAGGGAATATTACAATGAGCAGTTCTTC